This T cell receptor (beta chain) is from a study of response to subunit inactivated influenza vaccine. This clonotype was found a few times. Its antigen remains unidentified. General observations from the study: A suggestion made by the authors is that each seasonal influenza vaccination recruits few new T cells.

A single record per CDR3 protein comes from TCRdb applying MiXCR to the RT-PCR reads. The data show roughly 710,000 distinct CDR3 sequences, 12% to 15% seen once. Sequencing used PBMCs from blood, obtained 14 days before vaccination. This TCR came from a man in his fifties who received an inactivated influenza vaccine.

The CDR3 here is CSAGQFYEQYF. The CDR3 DNA reads TGCAGCGCTGGACAGTTTTACGAGCAGTACTTC. The rearrangement uses TRBV29-1 and TRBJ2-7, with D perhaps TRBD1 (6 bases). Trimming left V 7 bases short and J 4 bases short, with 11 bases between. This CDR3 has 11 amino acids. Germline V CDR1 and CDR2: SQVTM, ANQGSEA.